These 27 T cell receptor beta chains originate from one sample sequenced in a study of cytomegalovirus exposure and HLA in healthy donors. The PCR was carried out with 60 Vbeta primers and 13 Jbeta primers. Libraries were prepared by immunoSEQ multiplex PCR; TCRdb keeps only in-frame clonotypes and omits some of them. The data show 65,000 or so clones, 62% seen once. Sequenced input: PBMCs. These receptors originate from a man aged 30 to 39 in good health and CMV-seronegative.

This chain connects TRBV7-2 to TRBJ2-1; 9 nucleotides align to TRBD1. This CDR3 is built from 15 residues. The V gene end was trimmed by 5 bases and the J gene end by 6 bases; junction bases not matched to a gene: 8. Looked up from germline, CDR1 is SGHTA and CDR2 is FQGNSA. The CDR3 loop reads CASSRPGQGINEQFF. In nucleotides, the CDR3 is TGTGCCAGCAGCCGCCCGGGACAGGGAATCAATGAGCAGTTCTTC.

The chain combines TRBV30 with TRBJ1-1; D remains ambiguous. The ends were cut back, 5 bases at V and 4 bases at J, with 14 bases in the middle. In germline, CDR1 is GTSNPN, CDR2 SVGIG (reference sequence). The CDR3 consists of 13 residues. The CDR3 loop reads CAWGGYGGTEAFF. The DNA of the CDR3 is TGTGCCTGGGGAGGCTACGGAGGCACTGAAGCTTTCTTT.

In this sample, this clone turned up a few times. For the CDR3, the DNA is TGCGCCAGCATGAGGGGAGGGCAAGGCACTGAAGCTTTCTTT. This sequence encodes CASMRGGQGTEAFF. The chain is built from TRBV5-1 and TRBJ1-1; D perhaps matches TRBD1 (5 bases). There are 14 residues in the CDR3. Germline values: CDR1 SGHRS, CDR2 YFSETQ. V gave up 6 bases and J gave up 4 bases, with 16 bases separating them.

This clone has only a few counts. V gene TRBV2 combines with J gene TRBJ1-5; the match to TRBD1 covers 8 bases. Germline V gives CDR1 SNHLY, CDR2 FYNNEI. The CDR3 extends over 15 amino acids. Trimming at V came to 0 bases and at J to 6 bases, leaving 4 bases not matched to a gene. CDR3 sequence: CASSEATGVFQPQHF. CDR3 nucleotides: TGTGCCAGCAGTGAAGCGACAGGGGTGTTTCAGCCCCAGCATTTT.

The chain joins TRBV29-1 to TRBJ2-7; weak D call: TRBD1 (6 bases). The CDR3 contains 14 residues. Looked up from germline, CDR1 is SQVTM and CDR2 is ANQGSEA. The V and J ends lost 5 bases and 3 bases respectively, with 17 bases between them. DNA of the CDR3: TGCAGCGTTCCTCTCGCAGGGGCAGGCTACGAGCAGTACTTC. This encodes CSVPLAGAGYEQYF.

The chain joins TRBV5-4 to TRBJ2-7; D may be TRBD1 (7 bases). The germline CDR1 and CDR2 sequences are SGHNT and YYREEE (reference sequence). This CDR3 spans 18 amino acids. V was shortened by 3 bases and J by 2 bases, with 24 bases between the two germline ends. The CDR3 protein is CASSSPGGAGGRAYEQYF. In nucleotides, the CDR3 is TGTGCCAGCAGCTCACCCGGAGGGGCAGGGGGTAGGGCCTACGAGCAGTACTTC.

J is TRBJ2-7 and V is TRBV11-2, with 8 nucleotides matching TRBD1. The germline CDR1 and CDR2 sequences are SGHAT and FQNNGV. This CDR3 region has 15 residues. J lost 3 bases, V lost 2 bases, and 6 bases had no gene match. The CDR3 region has the DNA TGTGCCAGCAGCTTAAAAGGGACAGGTTACTACGAGCAGTACTTC. Protein product: CASSLKGTGYYEQYF.

This clone was seen only a few times. The chain links TRBV5-1 to TRBJ2-3, with 10 bases fitting TRBD2. The CDR3 runs to 16 residues. Germline-derived CDR1 and CDR2 are SGHRS and YFSETQ. The junction had 7 bases not matched to a gene; V was cut back by 0 bases and J by 6 bases. The CDR3 DNA is TGCGCCAGCAGCTTGGTGCCTAGCGGGGGAGAGGATACGCAGTATTTT. Translating gives CASSLVPSGGEDTQYF.

The chain carries TRBV9 and TRBJ2-5, with 8 bases identical to TRBD1. The junction had 3 bases not matched to a gene; V was cut back by 0 bases and J by 5 bases. The germline V gene has CDR1 SGDLS and CDR2 YYNGEE. The CDR3 covers 14 residues. CDR3 amino acids: CASSVGTGRETQYF. In DNA form, the CDR3 reads TGTGCCAGCAGCGTAGGGACAGGGAGGGAGACCCAGTACTTC.

The chain uses TRBV11-2 and TRBJ1-4; TRBD1 agrees at 7 bases. CDR1 and CDR2 from the germline V gene are SGHAT and FQNNGV. CDR3 length: 17 residues. J was trimmed by 5 bases and V by 1 base; bases with no gene match: 10. In nucleotides, the CDR3 is TGTGCCAGCAGCTTAGGACAGGGAACACAGGGGAATGAAAAACTGTTTTTT. Protein: CASSLGQGTQGNEKLFF.

The rearrangement joins TRBV29-1 to TRBJ1-1; 7 positions agree with TRBD1. This CDR3 contains 12 residues. Trimming cost V 4 bases and J 3 bases; bases outside gene matches: 2. Germline V gives CDR1 SQVTM, CDR2 ANQGSEA. The CDR3, as DNA: TGCAGCGTTGTACAGGGGCACACTGAAGCTTTCTTT. Translation gives CSVVQGHTEAFF.

This rearrangement joins TRBV29-1 to TRBJ2-3, with 8 nucleotides matching TRBD2. This CDR3 is built from 14 residues. The J segment lost 2 bases and the V segment lost 3 bases, leaving 4 bases of the junction unmatched. The germline V gene has CDR1 SQVTM and CDR2 ANQGSEA. The CDR3 DNA is TGCAGCGTTGATTCGGGGGGGCCCACAGATACGCAGTATTTT. Translating it yields CSVDSGGPTDTQYF.

This sequence joins TRBV18 and TRBJ1-4; no clear D gene. Germline values: CDR1 KGHSH, CDR2 LQKENI. This CDR3 has 15 amino acids. V was trimmed by 3 bases and J by 1 base, leaving 9 bases between them. CDR3 sequence: CASSPRYGTNEKLFF. In nucleotides, the CDR3 is TGTGCCAGCTCACCCCGATACGGAACTAATGAAAAACTGTTTTTT.

The chain links TRBV6-8 to TRBJ2-7; 7 nucleotides line up with TRBD1. Trimming cost V 6 bases and J 2 bases; bases outside gene matches: 10. This CDR3 spans 15 amino acids. Germline lookup yields CDR1 MNHGY and CDR2 SAAAGT. The CDR3 DNA follows: TGTGCCAGCAGAAACAGGGGTTCCCATACCTACGAGCAGTACTTC. Protein sequence: CASRNRGSHTYEQYF.

This clone was seen just once. This rearrangement joins TRBV6-5 to TRBJ1-2; TRBD1 aligns across 8 bases. V gave up 7 bases and J gave up 3 bases; unmatched junction bases: 10. CDR3 length: 15 residues. Per the germline V gene, CDR1 is MNHEY and CDR2 is SVGAGI. Here the CDR3 reads CASTQTGDIDYGYTF. In nucleotides, the CDR3 is TGTGCCAGCACCCAGACAGGGGATATCGACTATGGCTACACCTTC.

The chain carries TRBV11-2 and TRBJ2-1; possible D gene TRBD2, 5 bases. Germline loops: CDR1 SGHAT, CDR2 FQNNGV. The CDR3 is 15 residues long. Between the trimmed V and J ends, which lost 7 bases and 0 bases, there was a span of 13 bases. The CDR3 coding sequence is TGTGCCAGCAACGTCGCAGCGGTCTCCTACAATGAGCAGTTCTTC. This sequence encodes CASNVAAVSYNEQFF. The variable domain in full, with the rest retrieved from reference TRBV11-2 and TRBJ2-1, is EAGVAQSPRYKIIEKRQSVAFWCNPISGHATLYWYQQILGQGPKLLIQFQNNGVVDDSQLPKDRFSAERLKGVDSTLKIQPAKLEDSAVYLCASNVAAVSYNEQFFGPGTRLTVL.

This clone was seen ten or more times. The chain links TRBV7-9 to TRBJ2-1; 9 bases align to TRBD1. V was pared by 4 bases and J by 8 bases, with 9 bases of the junction left unmatched. The CDR3 runs to 15 residues. Germline V CDR1 and CDR2: SEHNR, FQNEAQ (reference sequence). CDR3 protein: CASSSPGQGSYEQFF. The CDR3 DNA follows: TGTGCCAGCAGCTCCCCGGGACAGGGTTCGTATGAGCAGTTCTTC. Full variable domain (rest looked up from reference TRBV7-9 and TRBJ2-1): DTGVSQNPRHKITKRGQNVTFRCDPISEHNRLYWYRQTLGQGPEFLTYFQNEAQLEKSRLLSDRFSAERPKGSFSTLEIQRTEQGDSAMYLCASSSPGQGSYEQFFGPGTRLTVL.

The chain couples TRBV27 to TRBJ2-7; 8 nucleotides align to TRBD1. The V gene's germline CDR1 is MNHEY and CDR2 SMNVEV (reference sequence). V gave up 5 bases and J gave up 2 bases; unmatched junction bases: 2. The CDR3 contains 13 residues. This CDR3 is CASSGQGPYEQYF. CDR3 bases: TGTGCCAGCAGTGGACAGGGCCCCTACGAGCAGTACTTC.

The chain carries TRBV2 and TRBJ2-3, with 13 bases identical to TRBD2. This CDR3 contains 15 residues. Germline V gene data show CDR1 as SNHLY and CDR2 as FYNNEI. The V gene end was trimmed by 5 bases and the J gene end by 4 bases; junction bases not matched to a gene: 3. For the CDR3, the DNA is TGTGCCAGCAGTCCCACTAGCGGGGGGGCAGATACGCAGTATTTT. Its translation is CASSPTSGGADTQYF.

This chain joins TRBV7-6 and TRBJ1-2; D possibly corresponds to TRBD1 (5 bases). There are 17 residues in the CDR3. The germline V gene has CDR1 SGHVS and CDR2 FNYEAQ. The germline V and J ends were trimmed by 1 base and 0 bases, with 15 bases remaining between them. CDR3 nucleotides: TGTGCCAGCAGCTTAGGGTCTACAGGAGAAGCTAACTATGGCTACACCTTC. It codes for CASSLGSTGEANYGYTF.

This sequence joins TRBV29-1 and TRBJ1-2; 8 nucleotides align to TRBD1. Germline V lookup: CDR1 SQVTM, CDR2 ANQGSEA. The junction had 10 bases not matched to a gene; V was cut back by 5 bases and J by 5 bases. The CDR3 length is 14 residues. CDR3 DNA: TGCAGCGTTCAACAGGGGGAGCGGCTTTATGGCTACACCTTC. Residues: CSVQQGERLYGYTF.

The chain has TRBV9 and TRBJ2-3, with 7 positions matching TRBD1. CDR1 SGDLS and CDR2 YYNGEE come from the germline V gene. V lost 5 bases to trimming and J lost 1 base; unmatched junction nucleotides: 4. The CDR3 has 14 residues. CDR3 bases: TGTGCCAGCAGAAGACAGGGCGGCACAGATACGCAGTATTTT. This codes for CASRRQGGTDTQYF.

The genes are TRBV5-1 and TRBJ2-3; TRBD1 matches 9 bases. This CDR3 is built from 14 residues. Germline V gene lookup returns CDR1 SGHRS and CDR2 YFSETQ. V was pared by 6 bases and J by 4 bases, with 6 bases of the junction left unmatched. CDR3 residues: CASKNRGRADTQYF. In DNA, the CDR3 is TGCGCCAGCAAAAACAGGGGGCGGGCAGATACGCAGTATTTT.

J is TRBJ2-7 and V is TRBV7-6, with 11 nucleotides matching TRBD2. The CDR3 has 15 residues. Losses at the gene ends were 1 base for V and 4 bases for J; bases not matched to a gene: 3. Germline lookup yields CDR1 SGHVS and CDR2 FNYEAQ. CDR3 in DNA: TGTGCCAGCAGCTTAGGTAGCGGGGGGGCGTACGAGCAGTACTTC. This sequence encodes CASSLGSGGAYEQYF. The whole variable domain, filled in from reference TRBV7-6 and TRBJ2-7, reads GAGVSQSPRYKVTKRGQDVALRCDPISGHVSLYWYRQALGQGPEFLTYFNYEAQQDKSGLPNDRFSAERPEGSISTLTIQRTEQRDSAMYRCASSLGSGGAYEQYFGPGTRLTVT.

The CDR3 sequence is CASSPPPGQGYEQYF. In DNA, the CDR3 is TGTGCCAGCAGCCCCCCCCCGGGACAGGGATACGAGCAGTACTTC. The chain uses TRBV9 and TRBJ2-7; 9 nucleotides match TRBD1. CDR1 is SGDLS and CDR2 is YYNGEE in the germline V gene. The CDR3 length is 15 residues. The ends lost 4 bases at V and 4 bases at J; junction bases unmatched: 9.

The CDR3 is CASRAGGQETQYF. Here the CDR3 DNA reads TGTGCCAGCAGAGCGGGGGGGCAAGAGACCCAGTACTTC. J is TRBJ2-5 and V is TRBV7-2, with TRBD2 identical over 10 bases. The germline V gene has CDR1 SGHTA and CDR2 FQGNSA. Trimming removed 6 bases from V and 2 bases from J; junction bases left unmatched: 0. This CDR3 is 13 amino acids long.

There are a few counts of this clone. The chain employs TRBV6-1 and TRBJ2-5; TRBD2 is a possible D gene (5 bases). Germline loops: CDR1 MNHNS, CDR2 SASEGT. Trimming left V 7 bases short and J 5 bases short, with 20 bases between. The CDR3 consists of 15 residues. The CDR3 spells CASTPRVGGRETQYF. For the CDR3, the DNA is TGTGCCAGCACTCCCCGGGTGGGCGGGCGCGAGACCCAGTACTTC.